Presented here are 6 T cell receptor beta chains from one specimen sequenced in a study of blood T cells in healthy people across ages. PCR was performed a second time for roughly 7 to 11 cycles using a sample-barcoded 5' primer and a J-beta primer mix. TCRdb passed the 5' RACE reads through MiXCR, listing each CDR3 protein once. The table has 1.5 million to 2 million distinct CDR3 sequences, about 28% seen once. The source material was blood. The receptors were sampled from a woman in her twenties or thirties in good health.

With respect to this clonotype: A read error may be the cause here, since a much bigger clone is one base away. This chain joins TRBV12-3 or TRBV12-4 and TRBJ2-4; D tentatively reads TRBD1 or TRBD2 (5 bases each). The DNA end is a closer match to TRBJ2-7, so the J assignment may be wrong. The CDR3 runs to 15 residues. CDR3 in amino acids: CASSLNGANSYEQYF. CDR3 in DNA: TGTGCCAGCAGTTTAAACGGGGCTAACTCCTACGAGCAGTACTTC.

The chain combines TRBV3-1 with TRBJ2-6; perhaps TRBD2 as D (5 bases). V was clipped by 1 base and J by 12 bases, with 13 bases between them. This CDR3 contains 14 residues. Germline CDR1 is LGHDT and CDR2 is YNNKEL (reference sequence). CDR3 residues: CASSQVRASGVLTF. The CDR3 coding sequence is TGTGCCAGCAGCCAAGTTCGGGCGAGCGGCGTCCTGACTTTC.

In this sample, this clonotype turned up many times. The chain links TRBV20-1 to TRBJ2-7; 7 bases are shared with TRBD1. The junction had 11 bases not matched to a gene; V was cut back by 6 bases and J by 3 bases. This CDR3 has 14 residues. Germline V gene sequence: CDR1 DFQATT, CDR2 SNEGSKA (reference sequence). The CDR3 region is CSAYKDRNFYEQYF. CDR3 nucleotide sequence: TGCAGTGCCTACAAGGACAGGAACTTCTACGAGCAGTACTTC.

The chain combines TRBV7-9 with TRBJ2-4; no clear D gene. Trimming stripped 5 bases from V and 13 bases from J, with 18 bases between. The CDR3 loop spans 13 amino acids. Germline values: CDR1 SEHNR, CDR2 FQNEAQ (reference sequence). The CDR3: CASSPGYGDGQYF. The CDR3 DNA is TGTGCCAGCAGCCCGGGCTACGGAGACGGGCAGTACTTC.

This clonotype was observed a handful of times. V usage is TRBV2 and J usage is TRBJ2-1; D remains unclear. The V and J ends lost 8 bases and 3 bases respectively, with 5 bases between them. The CDR3 has 11 residues. The germline CDR1 and CDR2 sequences are SNHLY and FYNNEI. In DNA, the CDR3 is TGTGCCAGCGGGGTCTACAATGAGCAGTTCTTC. Its translation is CASGVYNEQFF.

V and J are TRBV28 and TRBJ2-3, with 9 positions matching TRBD2. With 5 bases clipped from V and 6 bases from J, the junction kept 15 bases outside the gene matches. Germline V gives CDR1 MDHEN, CDR2 SYDVKM. The CDR3 runs 17 residues. The CDR3 loop reads CASSTFGRGGPQDTQYF. DNA of the CDR3: TGTGCCAGCAGTACCTTCGGGCGGGGGGGACCTCAGGATACGCAGTATTTT.